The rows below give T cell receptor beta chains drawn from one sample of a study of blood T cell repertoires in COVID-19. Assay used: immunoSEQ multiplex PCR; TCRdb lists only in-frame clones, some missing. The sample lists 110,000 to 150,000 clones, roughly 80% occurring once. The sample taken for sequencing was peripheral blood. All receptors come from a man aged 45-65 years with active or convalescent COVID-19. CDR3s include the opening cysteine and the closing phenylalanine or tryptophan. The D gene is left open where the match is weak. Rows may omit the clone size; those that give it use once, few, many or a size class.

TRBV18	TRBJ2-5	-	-	CASSRTQGQETQYF	TGTGCCAGCTCACGCACCCAGGGTCAAGAGACCCAGTACTTC
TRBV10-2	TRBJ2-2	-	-	CASSEGRANTGELFF	TGCGCCAGCAGTGAGGGCAGGGCGAACACCGGGGAGCTGTTTTTT
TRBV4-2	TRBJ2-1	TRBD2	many	CASSQDSGSSYNEQFF	TGTGCCAGCAGCCAAGATAGCGGGAGCTCCTACAATGAGCAGTTCTTC
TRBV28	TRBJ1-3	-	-	CASSPQSSGNTIYF	TGTGCCAGCAGTCCACAGTCTTCTGGAAACACCATATATTTT
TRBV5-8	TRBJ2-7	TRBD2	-	CASSLMLEGLAPYEQYF	TGTGCCAGCAGCTTGATGCTTGAGGGACTAGCTCCGTACGAGCAGTACTTC
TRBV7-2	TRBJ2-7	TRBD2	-	CASSLALAGYYEQYF	TGTGCCAGCAGCTTAGCACTAGCGGGGTACTACGAGCAGTACTTC
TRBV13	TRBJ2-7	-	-	CASSSSGSYEQYF	TGTGCCAGCAGCTCCTCCGGGTCCTACGAGCAGTACTTC
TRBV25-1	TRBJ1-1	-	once	CASSGWRGTTNTEAFF	TGTGCCAGCAGTGGATGGAGGGGCACCACGAACACTGAAGCTTTCTTT
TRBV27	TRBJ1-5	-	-	CASSPDKGGDSNQPQHF	TGTGCCAGCAGTCCCGACAAGGGCGGGGATAGCAATCAGCCCCAGCATTTT
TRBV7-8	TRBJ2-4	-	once	CASSSTRLNIQYF	TGTGCCAGCAGCTCCACTAGGTTAAACATTCAGTACTTC
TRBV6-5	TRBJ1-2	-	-	CASRNRDNLYGYTF	TGTGCCAGCAGGAACCGGGACAACCTCTATGGCTACACCTTC
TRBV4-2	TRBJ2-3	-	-	CASSQESLMGHLVTDTQYF	TGTGCCAGCAGCCAAGAAAGTCTTATGGGACACCTCGTCACAGATACGCAGTATTTT
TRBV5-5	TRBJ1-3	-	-	CASSLESTFTGNTIYF	TGTGCCAGCAGCTTGGAATCTACCTTTACTGGAAACACCATATATTTT
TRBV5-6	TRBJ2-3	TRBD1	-	CASSVLDRSWTDTQYF	TGTGCCAGCAGCGTGTTGGACAGGAGTTGGACAGATACGCAGTATTTT
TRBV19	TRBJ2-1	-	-	CASSTPKLASSYNEQFF	TGTGCCAGTAGTACCCCAAAACTCGCGAGCTCCTACAATGAGCAGTTCTTC
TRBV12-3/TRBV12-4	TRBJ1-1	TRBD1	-	CASSYRGNTEAFF	TGTGCCAGCAGTTACAGGGGGAACACTGAAGCTTTCTTT
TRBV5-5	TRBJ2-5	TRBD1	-	CASSWGDRVGETQYF	TGTGCCAGCAGCTGGGGAGACAGGGTAGGGGAGACCCAGTACTTC
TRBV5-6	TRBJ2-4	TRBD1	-	CASSLFTGGAKNIQYF	TGTGCCAGCAGCTTGTTTACAGGGGGGGCCAAAAACATTCAGTACTTC
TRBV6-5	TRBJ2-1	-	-	CASSYEVGRASDEQFF	TGTGCCAGCAGTTACGAGGTCGGCAGGGCCAGCGATGAGCAGTTCTTC
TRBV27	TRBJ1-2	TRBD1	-	CASSLIPLQGARSSYGYTF	TGTGCCAGCAGTTTAATCCCCCTGCAGGGGGCGCGGTCTAGCTATGGCTACACCTTC
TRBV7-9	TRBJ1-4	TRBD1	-	CASSLTRDSINEKLFF	TGTGCCAGCAGCTTAACCCGGGACAGCATTAATGAAAAACTGTTTTTT
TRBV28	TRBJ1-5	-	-	CASSAPEESQPQHF	TGTGCCAGCAGTGCCCCAGAGGAGAGTCAGCCCCAGCATTTT
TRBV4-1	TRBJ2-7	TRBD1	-	CASSQDFVRTGGSYEQYF	TGCGCCAGCAGCCAAGATTTCGTCAGGACAGGGGGGTCGTACGAGCAGTACTTC
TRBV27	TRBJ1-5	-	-	CASPTQGIGQPQHF	TGTGCCAGCCCAACCCAGGGGATAGGGCAGCCCCAGCATTTT
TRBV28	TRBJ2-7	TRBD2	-	CASSLGRKLAGTYGYEQYF	TGTGCCAGCAGTTTAGGTCGGAAACTAGCGGGAACTTATGGCTACGAGCAGTACTTC
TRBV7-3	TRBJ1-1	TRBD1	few	CASSQGGIGFDEAFF	TGTGCCAGCAGCCAGGGGGGCATAGGGTTTGATGAAGCTTTCTTT
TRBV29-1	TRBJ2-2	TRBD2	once	CSVELAGVETGELFF	TGCAGCGTTGAACTAGCGGGAGTTGAAACCGGGGAGCTGTTTTTT
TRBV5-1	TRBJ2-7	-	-	CASSLALGLFREDYEQYF	TGCGCCAGCAGCTTGGCCTTGGGACTTTTCAGGGAAGACTACGAGCAGTACTTC
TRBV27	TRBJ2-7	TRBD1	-	CASSLGQGKIYEQYF	TGTGCCAGCAGTTTGGGACAGGGGAAAATCTACGAGCAGTACTTC
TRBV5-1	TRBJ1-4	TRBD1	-	CASSQGSGQGWEKLFF	TGCGCCAGCAGCCAGGGATCGGGACAGGGTTGGGAAAAACTGTTTTTT
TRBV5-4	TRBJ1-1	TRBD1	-	CASSWPGQGGTEAFF	TGTGCCAGCAGCTGGCCGGGACAGGGAGGCACTGAAGCTTTCTTT
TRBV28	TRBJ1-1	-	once	CASSLWGRGMNTEAFF	TGTGCCAGCAGTTTATGGGGGCGGGGGATGAACACTGAAGCTTTCTTT
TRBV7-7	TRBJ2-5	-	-	CASSRGLLETQYF	TGTGCCAGCAGCCGTGGACTATTGGAGACCCAGTACTTC
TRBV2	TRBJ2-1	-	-	CASRGQLYNEQFF	TGTGCCAGCAGGGGGCAGCTTTACAATGAGCAGTTCTTC
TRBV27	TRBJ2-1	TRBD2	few	CASRAGPWDYLDEQFF	TGTGCCAGCAGAGCGGGGCCCTGGGACTACCTCGATGAGCAGTTCTTC
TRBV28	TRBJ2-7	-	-	CASSLYGINEGSPLGYEQYF	TGTGCCAGCAGTTTATATGGAATAAATGAGGGCAGCCCCCTCGGGTACGAGCAGTACTTC
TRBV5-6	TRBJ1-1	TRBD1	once	CASSSMDRADTEAFF	TGTGCCAGCAGCTCTATGGACAGGGCAGACACTGAAGCTTTCTTT
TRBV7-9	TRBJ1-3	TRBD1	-	CASSQDRDHTIYF	TGTGCCAGCAGCCAGGACAGGGACCACACCATATATTTT
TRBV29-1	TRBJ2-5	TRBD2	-	CSVDTSAQETQYF	TGCAGCGTTGATACTAGCGCCCAAGAGACCCAGTACTTC
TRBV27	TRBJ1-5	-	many	CASSFGGNQPQHF	TGTGCCAGCAGTTTCGGCGGAAATCAGCCCCAGCATTTT
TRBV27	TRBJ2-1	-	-	CASRLQGGYNEQFF	TGTGCCAGCAGGCTCCAGGGGGGCTACAATGAGCAGTTCTTC
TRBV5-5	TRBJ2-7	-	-	CASSLAGGYSYEQYF	TGTGCCAGCAGCTTGGCAGGTGGGTACAGCTACGAGCAGTACTTC
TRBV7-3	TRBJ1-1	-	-	CASSLSSVRTEAFF	TGTGCCAGCAGCTTAAGTTCGGTGCGGACTGAAGCTTTCTTT
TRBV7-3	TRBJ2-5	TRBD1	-	CASSPGQGPWETQYF	TGTGCCAGCAGCCCCGGACAGGGTCCGTGGGAGACCCAGTACTTC
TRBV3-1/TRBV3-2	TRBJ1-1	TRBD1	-	CASSPRQGPGTEAFF	TGTGCCAGCAGCCCTAGACAGGGGCCGGGCACTGAAGCTTTCTTT
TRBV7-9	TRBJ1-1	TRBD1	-	CASRQLTGEPFF	TGTGCCAGCAGACAGCTTACAGGGGAGCCTTTCTTT
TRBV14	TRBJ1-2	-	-	CASSQGRHYGYTF	TGTGCCAGCAGCCAGGGGAGGCACTATGGCTACACCTTC
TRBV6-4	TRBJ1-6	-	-	CASSDQGKNSPLHF	TGTGCCAGCAGTGACCAGGGGAAGAATTCACCCCTCCACTTT
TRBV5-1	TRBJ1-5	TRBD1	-	CASSWTGGPNQPQHF	TGCGCCAGCAGCTGGACAGGGGGGCCTAATCAGCCCCAGCATTTT
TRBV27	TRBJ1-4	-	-	CASSSRQGIRFNEKLFF	TGTGCCAGCAGTTCCCGGCAGGGGATTCGGTTTAATGAAAAACTGTTTTTT
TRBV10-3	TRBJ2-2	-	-	CAIREPGLPTNTGELFF	TGTGCCATCAGGGAACCGGGACTTCCTACGAACACCGGGGAGCTGTTTTTT
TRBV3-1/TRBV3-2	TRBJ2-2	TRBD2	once	CASRLAGEVRELFF	TGTGCCAGCCGACTAGCGGGAGAGGTACGGGAGCTGTTTTTT
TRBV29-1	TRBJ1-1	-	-	CSVVKNTEAFF	TGCAGCGTTGTAAAGAACACTGAAGCTTTCTTT